The source of this T cell receptor beta chain is a study of T cell clonality in common variable immunodeficiency. Study observations and caveats: TCRbeta clonality was increased in CVID versus healthy controls. Fewer TCRbeta clones were shared among CVID subjects than controls. Fewer deletions and N-nucleotide insertions were reportedly seen in common variable immunodeficiency TCR beta sequences.

The length of the CDR3 is 16 residues. Germline V CDR1 and CDR2: LNHDA, SQIVND (reference sequence). TCRdb's copy holds only in-frame clones and misses some; the assay was immunoSEQ multiplex PCR. The sample was found to contain more than 45,000 clones, and every one recurs. In its sample, this clone was seen a few times. Its target is unknown. The junction does not match germline at one end; this may be a read error. From the germline J gene comes the end of the CDR3, since the read stops 3 residues before it. Other DNA sequences in the same sample also yield this CDR3. V is TRBV19 and J is TRBJ1-1; TRBD1 aligns across 8 bases. The specimen was peripheral blood mononuclear cells. This TCR derives from a person between 18 and 75 years old in good health. The chain's CDR3 is CASSSPMTGVHTEAFF. The CDR3 DNA, read in part, is TGCGCCAGTAGTTCTCCCATGACAGGGGTCCACACTGAA. The complete variable domain, with remaining parts taken from reference TRBV19 and TRBJ1-1, reads DGGITQSPKYLFRKEGQNVTLSCEQNLNHDAMYWYRQDPGQGLRLIYYSQIVNDFQKGDIAEGYSVSREKKESFPLTVTSAQKNPTAFYLCASSSPMTGVHTEAFFGQGTRLTVV.